This T cell receptor beta chain is drawn from a study of vaccination and CD4 T cells after COVID-19. The treatment was: approximately 11-day PBMC culture with coronavirus spike peptide pools or control peptides (ViraFEST assay). Details on this clonotype: Its antigen is not known.

Cultured CD4+ T-cell DNA underwent Oncomine TCR Beta short-read sequencing. The genomic DNA was obtained from cultured CD4+ T cells by extraction with the QIAamp micro DNA kit. TCRdb used MiXCR to reprocess the PCR reads, holding one entry per CDR3 protein. This sample has some 25,000 distinct CDR3 sequences, with 35% to 50% found just once. This CDR3 is built from 15 residues. V lost 2 bases, J lost 6 bases, and 10 bases stayed unmatched. Source material: CD4+ T cells from blood, cultured in vitro. The receptor was isolated from a human donor who had recovered from COVID-19. J is TRBJ2-7 and V is TRBV12-3 or TRBV12-4, with 7 nucleotides matching TRBD2. The CDR3 reads CASSLLAGVPSEQYF. CDR3 in DNA: TGTGCCAGCAGTTTACTGGCGGGGGTGCCCTCCGAGCAGTACTTC.